The 8 T cell receptor beta chains given below trace back to one sample, sequenced in a study of cytomegalovirus exposure and HLA in healthy donors (TCRdb year 2017). Library prep was done by the immunoSEQ multiplex PCR assay. The multiplex PCR relied on a mix of 60 forward primers for TCR Vbeta segments and 13 reverse primers for TCR Jbeta segments. TCRdb limited this immuneACCESS table to in-frame rearrangements with V and J called. A share of clones is missing; checked studies link under half to unresolved V genes, and the rest is unexplained. This sample lists some 160,000 clones; roughly three quarters were detected once. About 7.7% of the sample is taken by the ten largest. Sequencing was done on a sample of PBMCs. These receptors were taken from a woman aged 40-49 years in good health and CMV-seropositive.

The chain carries TRBV7-6 and TRBJ2-5; no firm D call. This CDR3 has 13 amino acids. Germline V CDR1 and CDR2: SGHVS, FNYEAQ. Trimming shortened V by 4 bases and J by 2 bases, and 8 bases separated the two germline ends. Here the CDR3 DNA reads TGTGCCAGCAGCTCCTCGTTGCAAGAGACCCAGTACTTC. This encodes CASSSSLQETQYF.

The chain recombines TRBV6-1 with TRBJ2-1, with D unresolved. Germline CDR1 MNHNS, CDR2 SASEGT. V lost 4 bases to trimming and J lost 0 bases, with 10 bases between them. The CDR3 is 15 residues long. The CDR3, as DNA: TGTGCCAGCAGTGGCCCTATTGGCTCCTACAATGAGCAGTTCTTC. Translating gives CASSGPIGSYNEQFF.

The chain recombines TRBV7-9 with TRBJ1-3, with 7 bases lining up with TRBD1. This CDR3 spans 14 amino acids. Trimming cost V 5 bases and J 3 bases; bases outside gene matches: 4. Looked up from germline, CDR1 is SEHNR and CDR2 is FQNEAQ (reference sequence). CDR3 loop: CASSADRVGNTIYF. The CDR3 DNA sequence: TGTGCCAGCAGCGCCGACAGGGTTGGAAACACCATATATTTT. The full variable domain, completed using reference TRBV7-9 and TRBJ1-3, is DTGVSQNPRHKITKRGQNVTFRCDPISEHNRLYWYRQTLGQGPEFLTYFQNEAQLEKSRLLSDRFSAERPKGSFSTLEIQRTEQGDSAMYLCASSADRVGNTIYFGEGSWLTVV.

The chain links TRBV29-1 to TRBJ1-2; tentative D call: TRBD1 (5 bases). Germline CDR1 is SQVTM and CDR2 is ANQGSEA. The V end lost 5 bases, the J end lost 9 bases, and 16 bases lay between the germline ends. This CDR3 comprises 12 residues. This chain's CDR3 is CSVSGTQESYTF. CDR3 coding DNA: TGCAGCGTTAGCGGGACTCAAGAAAGCTACACCTTC.

The chain is built from TRBV19 and TRBJ1-1, with TRBD1 identical over 10 bases. Per germline, CDR1 LNHDA and CDR2 SQIVND (reference sequence). The trim removed 6 bases at V and 4 bases at J, leaving 11 bases unmatched. The CDR3 has 16 amino acids. The chain's CDR3 is CASRAGTGVGSTEAFF. DNA for the CDR3: TGTGCCAGTAGGGCCGGGACAGGGGTTGGGAGCACTGAAGCTTTCTTT.

About this clone: This specimen includes other DNA sequences encoding the same CDR3. V and J are TRBV30 and TRBJ1-4; no clear D. In germline, CDR1 is GTSNPN, CDR2 SVGIG (reference sequence). The CDR3 extends over 13 amino acids. V was clipped by 4 bases and J by 0 bases, with 6 bases between them. CDR3 coding DNA: TGTGCCTGGAACAGAGCAACTAATGAAAAACTGTTTTTT. Translation gives CAWNRATNEKLFF.

The chain combines TRBV29-1 with TRBJ1-2; 7 bases map to TRBD1. Losses at the gene ends were 4 bases for V and 2 bases for J; bases not matched to a gene: 10. The germline V gene has CDR1 SQVTM and CDR2 ANQGSEA. CDR3 length: 15 residues. CDR3 amino acids: CSVAGTETFNYGYTF. The CDR3, as DNA: TGCAGCGTTGCCGGGACAGAGACCTTCAACTATGGCTACACCTTC.

V is TRBV27 and J is TRBJ2-5, with 8 bases fitting TRBD2. There are 17 residues in the CDR3. V lost 5 bases to trimming and J lost 9 bases; unmatched junction nucleotides: 20. Germline lookup yields CDR1 MNHEY and CDR2 SMNVEV (reference sequence). CDR3 nucleotide sequence: TGTGCCAGCAGTCCCTCAGGGCGGGGGGTCCCGGGGGTGGCCCAGTACTTC. It codes for CASSPSGRGVPGVAQYF.